A selection of T cell receptor beta chains follows, all from one sample in a study of identical twins. TCRdb re-analysed the 5' RACE reads in MiXCR, keeping a single row per CDR3 protein. This table has about 550,000 distinct CDR3 sequences, 20% to 25% appearing once. These sequences were also reported in another study, on yellow fever vaccine responses in identical twins.

Sequencing input: CD4+ T cells sorted from blood. The receptors originated from a young woman in good health. Each CDR3 is given with its conserved first and last residue. D genes are given only for firm matches. Clone size is given for some rows only: seen once, a few or many times, or a class if the clone is expanded.

v_gene	abundance	d_gene	j_gene	CDR3nt	CDR3aa
TRBV18	NA	TRBD1	TRBJ1-6	TGTGCCAGCTCACCTGCGGGACAGAATTATAATTCACCCCTCCACTTT	CASSPAGQNYNSPLHF
TRBV12-3/TRBV12-4	many	NA	TRBJ2-7	TGTGCCAGCAGTTTAGATCAGTACGAGCAGTACTTC	CASSLDQYEQYF
TRBV12-3/TRBV12-4	NA	NA	TRBJ1-6	TGTGCCAGCAGTTTAGGGACAGTGAAAAGATCACCCCTCCACTTT	CASSLGTVKRSPLHF
TRBV5-1	NA	TRBD1	TRBJ2-1	TGCGCCAGCAGCCTCCCCCAGGGACAGACCTACAATGAGCAGTTCTTC	CASSLPQGQTYNEQFF
TRBV5-1	once	NA	TRBJ2-3	TGCGCCAGCGGTTTAGCGACCCTCACAGATACGCAGTATTTT	CASGLATLTDTQYF
TRBV27	NA	TRBD1	TRBJ2-7	TGTGCCAGCAGTTTATACGGACAGGGCTTTAAGCAGTACTTC	CASSLYGQGFKQYF
TRBV28	NA	TRBD1	TRBJ1-4	TGTGCCAGCAGCTCCGACAGGGGGCCAGGTGAAAAACTGTTTTTT	CASSSDRGPGEKLFF
TRBV7-9	NA	NA	TRBJ2-2	TGTGCCAGCAGCTTACTGTCTACTAGCGGGGAGCTGTTTTTT	CASSLLSTSGELFF
TRBV5-1	NA	NA	TRBJ2-3	TGCGCCAGCAGCTTGGACCCAGCCGGGGATACGCAGTATTTT	CASSLDPAGDTQYF
TRBV12-3/TRBV12-4	NA	NA	TRBJ1-5	TGTGCCAGCAGGGAAGGGTCGTCCATACATCAGCCCCAGCATTTT	CASREGSSIHQPQHF
TRBV20-1	NA	TRBD2	TRBJ2-1	TGCAGTGCCCCGAAGCCTAGCGGATACAATGAGCAGTTCTTC	CSAPKPSGYNEQFF
TRBV20-1	few	TRBD2	TRBJ2-7	TGCAGTGCTAGCGCTAGCGGGGAGCTTTCCTACGAGCAGTACTTC	CSASASGELSYEQYF
TRBV18	few	NA	TRBJ1-4	TGTGCCAGCTCACCCCTGGGGGAAAAACTGTTTTTT	CASSPLGEKLFF
TRBV12-3/TRBV12-4	NA	TRBD1	TRBJ1-6	TGTGCCAGCAGTTCCACAGGGGACTCTTCACCCCTCCACTTT	CASSSTGDSSPLHF